This T cell receptor (beta chain) originates from a study of Ad26.COV2.S vaccination and SARS-CoV-2 variants. Study findings and constraints: Considerable breadth of spike-specific CD8+ and CD4+ T cell responses has reportedly been documented following vaccination. The TCR-based breadth and depth measures might underestimate overall T cell responses.

Specified treatment: roughly 19 received Ad26.COV2.S at low or high dose, single or two shots; 5 received placebo; per-sample allocation not given. Sampling was performed 63 days after the first vaccine or placebo injection. A remark on this clone: Antigen unknown.

Assay used: immunoSEQ multiplex PCR; TCRdb lists only in-frame clones, some missing. The repertoire includes hundreds of thousands of clones, roughly 85% of them detected once, and almost 7.5% sits in the top ten. Losses at the gene ends were 4 bases for V and 1 base for J; bases not matched to a gene: 7. Germline lookup yields CDR1 SGHRS and CDR2 YFSETQ. The CDR3 length is 16 residues. Sequences were derived from peripheral blood, sampled in a trial of Ad26.COV2.S vaccine versus placebo. The chain uses TRBV5-1 and TRBJ2-3, with 9 bases aligning to TRBD1. The source of this sequence is a person between 18 and 65 years old who received the Ad26.COV2.S COVID-19 vaccine or a placebo. CDR3 DNA sequence: TGCGCCAGCAGCCCACACAGGGGGCAAGGCACAGATACGCAGTATTTT. Its translation is CASSPHRGQGTDTQYF.